This record covers a single T cell receptor beta chain. Its antigen is not identified. The CDR3 sequence is 15 residues long. Trimming stripped 1 base from V and 2 bases from J, with 12 bases between. The V gene's germline CDR1 is SGHAT and CDR2 FQNNGV. The data originate from a study of blood T cells in healthy people across ages. Findings of the study overall: Observed TCR beta diversity per million T cells went down as age went up. This fall followed a roughly linear course with age. Donors of long life had a larger count of naive CD4+ cells and greater diversity than aged donors.

Then a second PCR, running about 6 to 12 cycles, was carried out with a sample-barcoded 5' primer and a J-beta primer mix. There were at least 3 million CDR3-containing paired-end reads obtained from each sample. TCRdb processed the 5' RACE reads anew with MiXCR; each CDR3 protein has one entry. The sample contains about a million distinct CDR3 sequences, roughly two fifths of which appear only once. The chain combines TRBV11-2 with TRBJ2-7, with D uncertain. What was sequenced was blood. The source is a man aged 18 to 29 in good health. This CDR3 is CASSLAQSTTYEQYF. CDR3 nucleotide sequence: TGTGCCAGCAGCTTAGCACAGAGTACAACCTACGAGCAGTACTTC.